This TCR beta chain was retrieved from a study of cytomegalovirus exposure and HLA in healthy donors. Regarding the study as a whole: Further analysis, carried out later, found HLA-associated TCR beta chains more clonally expanded than equally common other chains. Rare sequences made up most TCRs, while some public TCRs were found in many donors. The study put 150 or so TCR beta chains on its list as cytomegalovirus-associated.

Losses at the gene ends were 7 bases for V and 0 bases for J; bases not matched to a gene: 12. In germline, CDR1 is SGHKS, CDR2 YYEKEE (reference sequence). This CDR3 is built from 17 residues. As concerns this clone: The antigen is undetermined.

Use of 60 Vbeta and 13 Jbeta primers characterized the PCR. TCRdb's copy holds only in-frame clones and misses some; the assay was immunoSEQ multiplex PCR. The data show 50,000 to 80,000 clones, 60% to 85% seen once. The sequenced sample was PBMCs. The chain couples TRBV5-5 to TRBJ2-3; 9 bases are a match to TRBD2. The clonotype was recovered from a male donor in good health and CMV-seropositive. The CDR3 nucleotides read TGTGCCAGCGGCCTCTTAGCGGGGGTGACTAGCACAGATACGCAGTATTTT. Translating it yields CASGLLAGVTSTDTQYF.